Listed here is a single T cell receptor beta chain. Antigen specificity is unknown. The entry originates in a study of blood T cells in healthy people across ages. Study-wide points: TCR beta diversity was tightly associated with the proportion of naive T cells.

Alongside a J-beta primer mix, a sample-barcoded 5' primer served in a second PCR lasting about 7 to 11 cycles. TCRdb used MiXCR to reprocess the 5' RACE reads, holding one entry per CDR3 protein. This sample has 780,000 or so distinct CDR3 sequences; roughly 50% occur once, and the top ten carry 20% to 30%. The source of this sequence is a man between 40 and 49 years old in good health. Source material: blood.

Here the CDR3 DNA reads TGTGCCACCAGTGATTCGGTTAGCGGGTTCTCCTACAATGAGCAGTTCTTC. Translating gives CATSDSVSGFSYNEQFF. This chain links TRBV24-1 with TRBJ2-1; the match to TRBD2 covers 7 bases. Germline CDR1 is KGHDR and CDR2 is SFDVKD. J was trimmed by 0 bases and V by 2 bases; bases with no gene match: 6. This CDR3 is built from 17 residues.